Listed here are 6 T cell receptor beta chains from one sample, sequenced in a study of response to subunit inactivated influenza vaccine. TCRdb ran MiXCR on the RT-PCR reads and lists one entry per CDR3 protein. The sample lists around 790,000 distinct CDR3 sequences, about 20% occurring once. Sequenced material: PBMCs from blood, taken roughly 5 days after vaccination. Source of these receptors: a man aged 50 to 59 who received an inactivated influenza vaccine.

This clonotype was counted between two and nine times. The V call is TRBV14, the J call TRBJ2-3; D ambiguous. The CDR3 has 15 amino acids. Germline V gene lookup returns CDR1 SGHDN and CDR2 FVKESK. The V end was cut by 2 bases, the J end by 0 bases, with 9 bases between. The CDR3 DNA is TGTGCCAGCAGCCAATTCCAAATTAGCACAGATACGCAGTATTTT. It is translated as CASSQFQISTDTQYF.

The sample holds many counts of this clonotype. This chain uses TRBV4-3 with TRBJ2-1; TRBD2 aligns across 10 bases. This CDR3 has 15 amino acids. CDR1 and CDR2 from the germline V gene are LGHNA and YSLEER. Trimming removed 4 bases from V and 7 bases from J; junction bases left unmatched: 7. CDR3 bases: TGCGCCAGCAGCCGAGCGGGGGGGCTCGGGAATGAGCAGTTCTTC. This codes for CASSRAGGLGNEQFF.

The V call is TRBV28, the J call TRBJ2-7; no clear D. This CDR3 is built from 14 residues. Germline V lookup: CDR1 MDHEN, CDR2 SYDVKM. V was cut by 7 bases and J by 0 bases, with 13 bases left in between. CDR3 nucleotide sequence: TGTGCCAGCACCGAGAGGCTCAGCTCCTACGAGCAGTACTTC. This gives the protein CASTERLSSYEQYF.

The chain carries TRBV20-1 and TRBJ2-2, with D perhaps given as TRBD1 or TRBD2 (5 bases each). V was shortened by 0 bases and J by 13 bases, with 21 bases between the two germline ends. This CDR3 has 15 amino acids. CDR1 DFQATT and CDR2 SNEGSKA come from the germline V gene (reference sequence). The CDR3 region is CSAREGDHPTRGLFF. The CDR3 DNA follows: TGCAGTGCTAGAGAGGGGGACCACCCAACAAGGGGGCTGTTTTTT.

This clonotype was seen a handful of times. The genes are TRBV27 and TRBJ2-7; 8 bases are shared with TRBD2. Germline lookup yields CDR1 MNHEY and CDR2 SMNVEV (reference sequence). Germline trimming cut 3 bases from V and 0 bases from J; bases unmatched to any gene: 1. This CDR3 contains 14 residues. The CDR3 reads CASSFLAGSYEQYF. In DNA, the CDR3 is TGTGCCAGCAGTTTCCTAGCGGGCTCCTACGAGCAGTACTTC.

The chain joins TRBV7-9 to TRBJ2-1; no reliable D call. Trimming pared 4 bases from V and 7 bases from J, leaving 14 bases between. This CDR3 has 14 amino acids. The germline V gene encodes CDR1 SEHNR and CDR2 FQNEAQ (reference sequence). CDR3 DNA: TGTGCCAGCAGCTACGGGCAAATCGGGAATGAGCAGTTCTTC. This gives the protein CASSYGQIGNEQFF.